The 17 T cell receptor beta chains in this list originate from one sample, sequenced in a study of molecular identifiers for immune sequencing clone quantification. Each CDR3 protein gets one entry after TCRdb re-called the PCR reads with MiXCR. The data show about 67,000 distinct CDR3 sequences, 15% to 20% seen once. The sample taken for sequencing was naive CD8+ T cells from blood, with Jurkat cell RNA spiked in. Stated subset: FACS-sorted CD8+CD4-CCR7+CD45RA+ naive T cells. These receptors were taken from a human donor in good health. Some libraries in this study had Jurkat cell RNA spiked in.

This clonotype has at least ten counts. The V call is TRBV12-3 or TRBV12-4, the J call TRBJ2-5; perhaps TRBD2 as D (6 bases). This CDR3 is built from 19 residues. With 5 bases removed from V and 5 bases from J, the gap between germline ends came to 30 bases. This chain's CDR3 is CASSPPPLVRYRERETQYF. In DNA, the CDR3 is TGTGCCAGCAGTCCCCCCCCCCTGGTCAGGTATCGGGAGCGGGAGACCCAGTACTTC.

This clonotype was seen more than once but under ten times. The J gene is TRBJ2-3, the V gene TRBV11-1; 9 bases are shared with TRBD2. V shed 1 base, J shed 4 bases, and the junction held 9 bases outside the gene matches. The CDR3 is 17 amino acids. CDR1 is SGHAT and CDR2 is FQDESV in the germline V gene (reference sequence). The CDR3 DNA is TGTGCCAGCAGCTTAGAAAGCTTGCGGGAGGGCCCAGATACGCAGTATTTT. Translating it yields CASSLESLREGPDTQYF. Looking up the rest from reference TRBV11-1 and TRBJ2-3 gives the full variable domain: EAEVAQSPRYKITEKSQAVAFWCDPISGHATLYWYRQILGQGPELLVQFQDESVVDDSQLPKDRFSAERLKGVDSTLKIQPAELGDSAMYLCASSLESLREGPDTQYFGPGTRLTVL.

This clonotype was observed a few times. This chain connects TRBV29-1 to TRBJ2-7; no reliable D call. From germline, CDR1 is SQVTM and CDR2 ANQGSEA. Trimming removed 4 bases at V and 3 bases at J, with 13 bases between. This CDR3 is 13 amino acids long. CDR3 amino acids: CSVVPTTGYEQYF. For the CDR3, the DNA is TGCAGCGTTGTCCCCACTACGGGCTACGAGCAGTACTTC.

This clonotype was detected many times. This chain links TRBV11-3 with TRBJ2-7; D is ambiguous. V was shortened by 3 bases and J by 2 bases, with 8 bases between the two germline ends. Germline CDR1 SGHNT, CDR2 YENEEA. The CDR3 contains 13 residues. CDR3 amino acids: CASSLRITYEQYF. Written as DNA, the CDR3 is TGTGCCAGCAGCTTGAGGATTACCTACGAGCAGTACTTC. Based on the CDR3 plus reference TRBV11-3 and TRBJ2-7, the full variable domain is EAGVVQSPRYKIIEKKQPVAFWCNPISGHNTLYWYLQNLGQGPELLIRYENEEAVDDSQLPKDRFSAERLKGVDSTLKIQPAELGDSAVYLCASSLRITYEQYFGPGTRLTVT.

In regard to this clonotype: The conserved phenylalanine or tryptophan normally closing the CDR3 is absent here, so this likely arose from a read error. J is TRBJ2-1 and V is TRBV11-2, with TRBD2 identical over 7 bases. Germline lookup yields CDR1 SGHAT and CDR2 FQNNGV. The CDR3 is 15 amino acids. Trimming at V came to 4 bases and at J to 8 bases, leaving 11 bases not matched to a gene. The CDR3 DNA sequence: TGTGCCAGCAGCTCCCCCCCCGCGGGAGTAGATGAGCAGTTCTAC. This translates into CASSSPPAGVDEQFY.

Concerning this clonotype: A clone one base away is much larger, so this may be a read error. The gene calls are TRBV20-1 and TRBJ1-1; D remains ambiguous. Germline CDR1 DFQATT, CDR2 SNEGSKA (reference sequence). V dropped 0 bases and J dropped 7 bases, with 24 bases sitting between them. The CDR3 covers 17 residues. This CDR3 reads CSARDRGPGYSYLEAFF. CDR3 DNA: TGCAGTGCTAGAGATCGCGGACCGGGGTACTCGTACCTTGAAGCTTTCTTT.

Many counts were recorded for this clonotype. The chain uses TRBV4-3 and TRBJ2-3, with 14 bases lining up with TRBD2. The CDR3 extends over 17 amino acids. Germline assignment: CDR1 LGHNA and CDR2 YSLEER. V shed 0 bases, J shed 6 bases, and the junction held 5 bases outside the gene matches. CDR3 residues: CASSQDGLAGGLDTQYF. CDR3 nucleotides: TGCGCCAGCAGCCAAGATGGACTAGCGGGAGGCCTCGATACGCAGTATTTT.

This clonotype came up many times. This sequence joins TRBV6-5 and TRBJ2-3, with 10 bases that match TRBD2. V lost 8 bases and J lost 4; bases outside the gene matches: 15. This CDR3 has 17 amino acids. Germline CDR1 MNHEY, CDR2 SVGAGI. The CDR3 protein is CASGFNDGTSDPDTQYF. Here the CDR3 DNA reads TGTGCCAGCGGATTCAACGACGGGACTAGCGATCCAGATACGCAGTATTTT.

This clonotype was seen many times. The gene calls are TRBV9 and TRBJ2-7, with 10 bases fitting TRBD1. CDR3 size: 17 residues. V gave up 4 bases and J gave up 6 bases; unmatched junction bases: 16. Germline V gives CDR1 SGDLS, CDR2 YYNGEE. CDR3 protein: CASSPRKTGTGESEQYF. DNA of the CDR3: TGTGCCAGCAGCCCGCGCAAGACCGGGACAGGGGAAAGCGAGCAGTACTTC.

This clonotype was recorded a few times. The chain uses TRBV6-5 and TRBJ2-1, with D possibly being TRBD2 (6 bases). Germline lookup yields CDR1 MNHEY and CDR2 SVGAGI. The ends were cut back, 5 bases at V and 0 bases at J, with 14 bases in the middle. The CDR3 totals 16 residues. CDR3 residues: CASSPRRESSYNEQFF. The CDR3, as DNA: TGTGCCAGCAGTCCCCGACGGGAGAGCTCCTACAATGAGCAGTTCTTC.

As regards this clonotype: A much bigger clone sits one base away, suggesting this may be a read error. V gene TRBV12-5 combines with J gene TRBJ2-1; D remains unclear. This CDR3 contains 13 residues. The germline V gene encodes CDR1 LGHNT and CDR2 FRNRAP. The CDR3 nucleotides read TGTGCTAGTAGTTTCTTTAGTAGGGATGAGCAGTTCTTC. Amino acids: CASSFFSRDEQFF. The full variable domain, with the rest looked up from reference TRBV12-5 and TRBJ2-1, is DARVTQTPRHKVTEMGQEVTMRCQPILGHNTVFWYRQTMMQGLELLAYFRNRAPLDDSGMPKDRFSAEMPDATLATLKIQPSEPRDSAVYFCASSFFSRDEQFFGPGTRLTVL.

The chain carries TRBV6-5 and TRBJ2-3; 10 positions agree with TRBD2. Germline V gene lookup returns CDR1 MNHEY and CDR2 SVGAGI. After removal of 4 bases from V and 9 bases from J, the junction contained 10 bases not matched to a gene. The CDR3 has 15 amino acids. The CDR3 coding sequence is TGTGCCAGCAGTTGGGGACTAGCGAGAAGGGACACGCAGTATTTT. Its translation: CASSWGLARRDTQYF.

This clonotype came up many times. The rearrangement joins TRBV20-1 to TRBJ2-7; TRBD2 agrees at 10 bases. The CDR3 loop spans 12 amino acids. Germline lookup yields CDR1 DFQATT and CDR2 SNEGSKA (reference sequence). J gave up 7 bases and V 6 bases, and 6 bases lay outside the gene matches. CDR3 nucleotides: TGCAGTGCAAAGGGACTAGCGAGTGAGCAGTACTTC. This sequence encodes CSAKGLASEQYF.

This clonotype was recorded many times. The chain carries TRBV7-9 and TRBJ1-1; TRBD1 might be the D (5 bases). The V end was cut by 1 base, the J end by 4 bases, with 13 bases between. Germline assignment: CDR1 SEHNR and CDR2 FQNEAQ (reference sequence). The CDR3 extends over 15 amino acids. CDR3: CASSLGWGGRTEAFF. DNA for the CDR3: TGTGCCAGCAGCTTAGGATGGGGGGGACGCACTGAAGCTTTCTTT.

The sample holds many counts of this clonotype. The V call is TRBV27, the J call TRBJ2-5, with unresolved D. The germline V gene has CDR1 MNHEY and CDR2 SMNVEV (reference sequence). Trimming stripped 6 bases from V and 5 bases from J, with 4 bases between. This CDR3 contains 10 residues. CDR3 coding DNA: TGTGCCAGCAGGGGGGAGACCCAGTACTTC. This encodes CASRGETQYF.

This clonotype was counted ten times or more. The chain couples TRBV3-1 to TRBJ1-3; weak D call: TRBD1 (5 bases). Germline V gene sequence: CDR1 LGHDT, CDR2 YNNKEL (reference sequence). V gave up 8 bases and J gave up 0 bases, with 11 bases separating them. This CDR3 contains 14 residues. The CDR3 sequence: CASVDSNSGNTIYF. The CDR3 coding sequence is TGTGCCAGCGTAGACAGTAACTCTGGAAACACCATATATTTT.

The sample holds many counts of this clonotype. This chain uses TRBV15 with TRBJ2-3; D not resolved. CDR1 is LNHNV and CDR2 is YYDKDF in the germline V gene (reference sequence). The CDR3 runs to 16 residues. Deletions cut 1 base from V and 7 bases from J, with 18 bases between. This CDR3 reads CATSRGVEVAQNTQYF. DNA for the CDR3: TGTGCCACCAGCAGAGGAGTCGAAGTAGCACAAAATACGCAGTATTTT.